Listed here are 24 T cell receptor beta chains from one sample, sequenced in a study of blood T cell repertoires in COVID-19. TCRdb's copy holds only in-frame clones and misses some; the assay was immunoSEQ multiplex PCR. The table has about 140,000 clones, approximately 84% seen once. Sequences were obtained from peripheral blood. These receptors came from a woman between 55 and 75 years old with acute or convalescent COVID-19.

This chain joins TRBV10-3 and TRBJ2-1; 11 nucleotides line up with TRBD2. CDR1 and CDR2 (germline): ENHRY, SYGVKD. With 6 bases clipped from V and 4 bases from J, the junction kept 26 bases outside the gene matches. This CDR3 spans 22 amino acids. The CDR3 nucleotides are TGTGCCATCAGGGCTGAGTCGGGGGATACTAGCGGGAGTGCGAAGGGGTACAATGAGCAGTTCTTC. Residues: CAIRAESGDTSGSAKGYNEQFF.

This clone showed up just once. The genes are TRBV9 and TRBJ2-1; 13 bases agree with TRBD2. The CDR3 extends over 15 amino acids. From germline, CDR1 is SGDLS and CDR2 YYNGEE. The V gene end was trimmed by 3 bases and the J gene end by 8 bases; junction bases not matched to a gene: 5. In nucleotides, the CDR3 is TGTGCCAGCAGCGGAGGGACTAGCGGGGCGGATGAGCAGTTCTTC. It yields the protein CASSGGTSGADEQFF.

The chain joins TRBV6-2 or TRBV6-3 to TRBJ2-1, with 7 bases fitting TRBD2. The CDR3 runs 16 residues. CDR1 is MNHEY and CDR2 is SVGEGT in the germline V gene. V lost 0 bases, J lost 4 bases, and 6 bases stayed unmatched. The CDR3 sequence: CASSYSPGRAYNEQFF. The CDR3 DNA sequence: TGTGCCAGCAGTTACTCGCCAGGGAGGGCTTACAATGAGCAGTTCTTC.

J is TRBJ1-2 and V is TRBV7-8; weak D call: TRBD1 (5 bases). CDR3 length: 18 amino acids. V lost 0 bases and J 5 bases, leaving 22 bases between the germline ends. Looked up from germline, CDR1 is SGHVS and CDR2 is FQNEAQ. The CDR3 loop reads CASSLAHRQGGFRYGYTF. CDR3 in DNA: TGTGCCAGCAGCTTAGCCCACCGGCAGGGAGGTTTTCGGTATGGCTACACCTTC.

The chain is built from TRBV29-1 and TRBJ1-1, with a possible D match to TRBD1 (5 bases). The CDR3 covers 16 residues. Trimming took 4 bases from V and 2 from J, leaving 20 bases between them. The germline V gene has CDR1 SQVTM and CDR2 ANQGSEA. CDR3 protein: CSVGPLGRGSNTEAFF. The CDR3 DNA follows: TGCAGCGTTGGCCCGCTGGGGAGGGGTTCAAACACTGAAGCTTTCTTT.

CDR3 DNA sequence: TGTGCCAGCAGAGTTGACAGGACCCCGAACACTGAAGCTTTCTTT. It specifies CASRVDRTPNTEAFF. J is TRBJ1-1 and V is TRBV2; a possible D gene is TRBD1 (6 bases). V was cut by 6 bases and J by 1 base, with 15 bases left in between. CDR1 and CDR2 (germline): SNHLY, FYNNEI. The CDR3 loop spans 15 amino acids. The full variable domain, rest sourced from reference TRBV2 and TRBJ1-1, is EPEVTQTPSHQVTQMGQEVILRCVPISNHLYFYWYRQILGQKVEFLVSFYNNEISEKSEIFDDQFSVERPDGSNFTLKIRSTKLEDSAMYFCASRVDRTPNTEAFFGQGTRLTVV.

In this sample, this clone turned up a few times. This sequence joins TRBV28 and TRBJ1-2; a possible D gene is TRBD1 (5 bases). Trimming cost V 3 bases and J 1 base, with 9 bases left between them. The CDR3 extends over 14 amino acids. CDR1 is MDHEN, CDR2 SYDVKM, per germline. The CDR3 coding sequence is TGTGCCAGCAGTTTTCAGGGCGGTAACTATGGCTACACCTTC. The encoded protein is CASSFQGGNYGYTF.

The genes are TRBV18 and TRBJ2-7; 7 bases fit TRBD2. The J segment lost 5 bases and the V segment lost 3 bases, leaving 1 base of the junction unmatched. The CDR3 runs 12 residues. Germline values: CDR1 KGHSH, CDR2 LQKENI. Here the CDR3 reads CASSPRGDEQYF. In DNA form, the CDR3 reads TGTGCCAGCTCACCCCGGGGGGACGAGCAGTACTTC.

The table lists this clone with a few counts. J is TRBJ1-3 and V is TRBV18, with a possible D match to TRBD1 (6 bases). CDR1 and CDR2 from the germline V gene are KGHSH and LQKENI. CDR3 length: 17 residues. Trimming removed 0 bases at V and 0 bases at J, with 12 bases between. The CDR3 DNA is TGTGCCAGCTCACCACCGAGGGGGTGGCCCTCTGGAAACACCATATATTTT. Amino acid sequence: CASSPPRGWPSGNTIYF.

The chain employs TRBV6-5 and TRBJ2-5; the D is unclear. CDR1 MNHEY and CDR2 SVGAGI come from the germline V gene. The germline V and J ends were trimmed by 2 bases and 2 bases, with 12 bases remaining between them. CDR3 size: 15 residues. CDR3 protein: CASSYGQQPQETQYF. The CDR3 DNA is TGTGCCAGCAGTTACGGGCAGCAACCTCAAGAGACCCAGTACTTC.

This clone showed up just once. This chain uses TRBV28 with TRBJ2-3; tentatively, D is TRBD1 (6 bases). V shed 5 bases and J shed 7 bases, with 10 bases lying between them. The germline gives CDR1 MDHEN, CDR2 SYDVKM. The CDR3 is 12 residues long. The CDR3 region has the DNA TGTGCCAGCAGTCCGAGGGGGTATACGCAGTATTTT. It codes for CASSPRGYTQYF.

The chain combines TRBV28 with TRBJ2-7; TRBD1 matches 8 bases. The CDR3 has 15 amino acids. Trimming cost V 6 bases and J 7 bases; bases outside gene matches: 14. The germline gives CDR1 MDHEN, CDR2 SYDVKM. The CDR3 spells CASRSPRDRGWEQYF. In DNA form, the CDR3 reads TGTGCCAGCAGATCTCCGCGAGACAGGGGTTGGGAGCAGTACTTC.

This CDR3 reads CASSQGPRLDYEQYF. CDR3 coding DNA: TGTGCCAGCAGCCAGGGCCCTAGACTAGACTACGAGCAGTACTTC. The J gene is TRBJ2-7, the V gene TRBV3-1 (or the pseudogene TRBV3-2), with D possibly being TRBD2 (6 bases). Germline lookup yields CDR1 LGHDT and CDR2 YNNKEL (reference sequence). This CDR3 is 15 amino acids long. Deletions cut 3 bases from V and 3 bases from J, with 15 bases between.

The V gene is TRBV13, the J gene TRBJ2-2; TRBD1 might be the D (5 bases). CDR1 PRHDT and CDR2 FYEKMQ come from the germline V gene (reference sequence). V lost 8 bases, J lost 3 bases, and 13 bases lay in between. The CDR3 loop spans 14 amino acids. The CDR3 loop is CASRSKGDTGELFF. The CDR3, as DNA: TGTGCCAGCCGGTCTAAAGGGGACACCGGGGAGCTGTTTTTT. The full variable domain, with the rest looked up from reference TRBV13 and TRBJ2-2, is AAGVIQSPRHLIKEKRETATLKCYPIPRHDTVYWYQQGPGQDPQFLISFYEKMQSDKGSIPDRFSAQQFSDYHSELNMSSLELGDSALYFCASRSKGDTGELFFGEGSRLTVL.

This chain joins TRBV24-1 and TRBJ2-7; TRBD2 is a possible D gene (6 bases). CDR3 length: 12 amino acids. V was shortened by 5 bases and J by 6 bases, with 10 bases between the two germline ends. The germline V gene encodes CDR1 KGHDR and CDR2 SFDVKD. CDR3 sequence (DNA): TGTGCCACCAGTGGAGGAGGGGCCGAGCAGTACTTC. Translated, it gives CATSGGGAEQYF.

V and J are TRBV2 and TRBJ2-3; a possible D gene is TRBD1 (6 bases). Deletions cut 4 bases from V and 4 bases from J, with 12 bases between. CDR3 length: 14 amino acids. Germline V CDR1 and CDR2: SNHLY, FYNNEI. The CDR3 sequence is CASSGQVGPDTQYF. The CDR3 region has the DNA TGTGCCAGCAGTGGACAGGTGGGACCAGATACGCAGTATTTT.

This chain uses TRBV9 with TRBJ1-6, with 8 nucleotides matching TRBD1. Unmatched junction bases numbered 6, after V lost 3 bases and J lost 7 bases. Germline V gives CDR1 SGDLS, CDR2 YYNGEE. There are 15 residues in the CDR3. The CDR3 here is CASSATGVSNSPLHF. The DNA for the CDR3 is TGTGCCAGCAGCGCGACAGGGGTATCAAATTCACCCCTCCACTTT.

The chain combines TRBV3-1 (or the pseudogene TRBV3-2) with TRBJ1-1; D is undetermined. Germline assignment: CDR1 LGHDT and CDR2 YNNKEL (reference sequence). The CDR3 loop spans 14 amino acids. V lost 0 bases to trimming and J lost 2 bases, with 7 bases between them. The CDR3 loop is CASSQDGSNTEAFF. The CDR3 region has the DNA TGTGCCAGCAGCCAAGATGGCTCAAACACTGAAGCTTTCTTT.

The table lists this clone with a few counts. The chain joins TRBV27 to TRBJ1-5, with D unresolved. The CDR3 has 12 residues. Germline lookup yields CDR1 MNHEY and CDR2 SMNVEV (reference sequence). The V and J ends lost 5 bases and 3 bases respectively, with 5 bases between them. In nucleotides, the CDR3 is TGTGCCAGCAGTGGCCACAATCAGCCCCAGCATTTT. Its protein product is CASSGHNQPQHF.

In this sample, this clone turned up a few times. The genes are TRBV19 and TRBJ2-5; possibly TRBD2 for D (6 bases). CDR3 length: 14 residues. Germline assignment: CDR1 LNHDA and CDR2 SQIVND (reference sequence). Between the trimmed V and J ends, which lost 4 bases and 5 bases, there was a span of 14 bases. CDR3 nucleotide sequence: TGTGCCAGTAGTAAAGTCGGGGGATTCGAGACCCAGTACTTC. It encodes CASSKVGGFETQYF. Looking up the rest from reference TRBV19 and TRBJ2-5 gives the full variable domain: DGGITQSPKYLFRKEGQNVTLSCEQNLNHDAMYWYRQDPGQGLRLIYYSQIVNDFQKGDIAEGYSVSREKKESFPLTVTSAQKNPTAFYLCASSKVGGFETQYFGPGTRLLVL.

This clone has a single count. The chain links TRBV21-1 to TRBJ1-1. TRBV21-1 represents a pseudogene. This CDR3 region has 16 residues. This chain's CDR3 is CASSPRGRPMGPEAFF. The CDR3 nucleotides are TGTGCCAGCAGCCCCCGCGGGCGGCCCATGGGCCCTGAAGCTTTCTTT.

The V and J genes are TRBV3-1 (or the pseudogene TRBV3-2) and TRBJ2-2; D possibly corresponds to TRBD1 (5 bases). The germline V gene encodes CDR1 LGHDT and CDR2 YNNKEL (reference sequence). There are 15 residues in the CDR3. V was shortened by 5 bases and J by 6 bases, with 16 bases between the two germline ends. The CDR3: CASSVQGGRAGELFF. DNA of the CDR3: TGTGCCAGCAGCGTTCAGGGTGGTAGGGCCGGGGAGCTGTTTTTT.

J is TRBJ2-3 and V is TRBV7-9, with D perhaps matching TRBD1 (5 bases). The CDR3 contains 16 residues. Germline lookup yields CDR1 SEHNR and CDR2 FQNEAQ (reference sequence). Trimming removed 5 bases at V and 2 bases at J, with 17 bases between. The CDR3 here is CASSRGHSLITDTQYF. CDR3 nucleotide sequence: TGTGCCAGCAGCCGCGGACATTCGCTGATCACAGATACGCAGTATTTT.

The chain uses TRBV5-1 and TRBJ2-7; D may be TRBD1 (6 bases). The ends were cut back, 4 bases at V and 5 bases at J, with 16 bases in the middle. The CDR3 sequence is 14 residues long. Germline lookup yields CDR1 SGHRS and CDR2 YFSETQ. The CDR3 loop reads CASSQILGAHEQYF. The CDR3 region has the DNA TGCGCCAGCAGCCAGATTCTGGGGGCCCACGAGCAGTACTTC.